The rows below give T cell receptor beta chains drawn from one sample of a study of patients and donors after allogeneic stem cell transplantation. TCRdb called the RT-PCR reads again in MiXCR, with one record for every CDR3 protein. The sample has roughly 880,000 distinct CDR3 sequences; roughly 18% are singletons. The sample was blood, either unsorted or a sorted T cell fraction (not recorded which). The receptors here all came from a human donor who was either an allogeneic HSCT recipient or a stem cell or donor lymphocyte infusion donor (not recorded which). It is not recorded whose cells these are; they may come from a transplant donor. CDR3s include the opening cysteine and the closing phenylalanine or tryptophan. Fields, in order: V gene, J gene, D gene, clone size, CDR3 protein, CDR3 DNA. The D gene is left open where the match is weak. Clone size is stated in some rows and not others, as once, few, many or a class when expanded.

>TRBV7-9|TRBJ1-3|NA|NA
CASSQHRVYSGNTIYF
TGTGCCAGCAGCCAGCACAGGGTTTACTCTGGAAACACCATATATTTT
>TRBV6-5|TRBJ1-1|NA|few
CASSYEGLSLQRAFF
TGTGCCAGCAGTTATGAGGGGCTATCTCTACAACGAGCTTTCTTT
>TRBV28|TRBJ2-7|TRBD2|NA
CASRPGLAGGFYEQYF
TGTGCCAGCAGACCGGGACTAGCGGGAGGCTTCTACGAGCAGTACTTC
>TRBV7-2|TRBJ2-1|NA|few
CASSPTGWNEQFF
TGTGCCAGCAGCCCCACAGGGTGGAATGAGCAGTTCTTC
>TRBV6-1|TRBJ2-1|NA|NA
CASIPGQPGQIDEQFF
TGTGCCAGCATTCCAGGACAGCCGGGGCAAATCGATGAGCAGTTCTTC
>TRBV5-1|TRBJ2-7|NA|NA
CASSPVGAGTGEQYF
TGCGCCAGCAGTCCGGTGGGCGCAGGGACCGGCGAGCAGTACTTC
>TRBV12-3/TRBV12-4|TRBJ1-1|TRBD1|many
CASVEGDRLYHTEAFF
TGTGCCAGCGTGGAAGGGGACAGGCTTTACCACACTGAAGCTTTCTTT
>TRBV10-3|TRBJ2-3|TRBD2|once
CAISESRGGDDTQYF
TGTGCCATCAGTGAGTCGCGGGGGGGCGATGATACGCAGTATTTT
>TRBV7-8|TRBJ1-1|TRBD1|NA
CASSRAPRGQSTEAFF
TGTGCCAGCAGCCGCGCCCCACGGGGACAGAGCACTGAAGCTTTCTTT
>TRBV20-1|TRBJ2-1|NA|few
CSVRRGASYNEQFF
TGCAGTGTTAGGCGCGGGGCCTCCTACAATGAGCAGTTCTTC
>TRBV5-1|TRBJ2-1|NA|NA
CASSPTLAGVGGHEQFF
TGCGCCAGCAGCCCGACCCTCGCTGGGGTGGGGGGGCATGAGCAGTTCTTC
>TRBV20-1|TRBJ1-4|NA|few
CSARDWKGPIQSLFF
TGCAGTGCTAGAGATTGGAAGGGACCTATTCAGTCACTGTTTTTT
>TRBV20-1|TRBJ2-2|NA|many
CSARPYTGELFF
TGCAGTGCTAGACCATACACCGGGGAGCTGTTTTTT
>TRBV12-3/TRBV12-4|TRBJ2-5|NA|few
CASSPLFAEETQYF
TGTGCCAGCAGTCCCCTTTTTGCGGAAGAGACCCAGTACTTC
>TRBV6-2/TRBV6-3|TRBJ2-7|NA|few
CASGDMLSSYEQYF
TGTGCCAGCGGCGACATGCTAAGCTCCTACGAGCAGTACTTC
>TRBV5-1|TRBJ1-1|NA|NA
CASSLKAEAFF
TGCGCCAGCAGCTTGAAGGCTGAAGCTTTCTTT
>TRBV6-2/TRBV6-3|TRBJ2-2|TRBD2|NA
CASSYGGGSNTGELFF
TGTGCCAGCAGTTATGGGGGGGGGTCGAACACCGGGGAGCTGTTTTTT
>TRBV6-1|TRBJ1-3|NA|NA
CASSPEMGLPSENTIYF
TGTGCCAGCAGTCCCGAGATGGGACTGCCATCCGAGAACACCATATATTTT
>TRBV2|TRBJ2-4|NA|NA
CASSEPGLAKNIQYF
TGTGCCAGCAGTGAACCAGGACTAGCCAAAAACATTCAGTACTTC
>TRBV7-3|TRBJ2-3|TRBD2|NA
CASSSLGAGLAGIDTQYF
TGTGCCAGCAGCTCTTTGGGGGCCGGACTAGCGGGGATAGATACGCAGTATTTT
>TRBV18|TRBJ2-7|TRBD1|NA
CASSTSRTGRSYEQYF
TGTGCCAGCTCAACAAGTCGGACAGGGCGGTCCTACGAGCAGTACTTC
>TRBV6-1|TRBJ1-5|TRBD1|few
CASSRTGGVNQPQHF
TGTGCCAGCAGCCGAACAGGGGGGGTTAATCAGCCCCAGCATTTT
>TRBV15|TRBJ2-3|TRBD2|NA
CATSRDLVAGMVDTQYF
TGTGCCACCAGCAGAGATCTCGTAGCGGGAATGGTAGATACGCAGTATTTT
>TRBV11-3|TRBJ1-1|NA|NA
CASSSRPLGRTNTEAFF
TGTGCCAGCAGCAGCCGACCCTTGGGACGGACGAACACTGAAGCTTTCTTT
>TRBV6-1|TRBJ2-3|TRBD2|NA
CASAGGLRDTQYF
TGTGCGTCGGCGGGGGGGCTGAGAGATACGCAGTATTTT
>TRBV6-2/TRBV6-3|TRBJ2-1|NA|NA
CASGPGSDEQFF
TGTGCCAGCGGGCCAGGATCGGATGAGCAGTTCTTC
>TRBV4-3|TRBJ2-1|NA|NA
CASSQYPLAGANEQFF
TGCGCCAGCAGCCAATACCCCCTAGCTGGGGCCAATGAGCAGTTCTTC